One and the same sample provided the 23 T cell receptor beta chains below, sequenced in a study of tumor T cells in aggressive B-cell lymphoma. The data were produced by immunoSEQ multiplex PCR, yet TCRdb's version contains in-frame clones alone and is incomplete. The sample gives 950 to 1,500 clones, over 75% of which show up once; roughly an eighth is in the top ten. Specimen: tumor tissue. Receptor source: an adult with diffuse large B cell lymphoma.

The CDR3 loop reads CASSLNAGREQYF. CDR3 bases: TGTGCCAGCAGCTTGAACGCGGGTCGCGAGCAGTACTTC. The chain carries TRBV7-3 and TRBJ2-5; TRBD2 might be the D (5 bases). The tail of the sequence fits TRBJ2-7 better, so the J call may be wrong. There are 13 residues in the CDR3. From germline, CDR1 is SGHTA and CDR2 FQGTGA.

CDR3 residues: CASSAGQGVEAFF. The CDR3 nucleotides read TGTGCCAGCAGCGCGGGACAGGGGGTAGAAGCTTTCTTT. The V gene is TRBV5-4, the J gene TRBJ1-1, with TRBD1 matching 11 bases. The V gene's germline CDR1 is SGHNT and CDR2 YYREEE (reference sequence). The CDR3 extends over 13 amino acids. V lost 4 bases to trimming and J lost 8 bases; unmatched junction nucleotides: 4.

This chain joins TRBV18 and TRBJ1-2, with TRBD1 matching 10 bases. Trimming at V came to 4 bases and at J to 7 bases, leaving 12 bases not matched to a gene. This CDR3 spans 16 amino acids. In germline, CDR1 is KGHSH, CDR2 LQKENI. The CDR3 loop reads CASSLSSGTGESGYTF. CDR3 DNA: TGTGCCAGCTCACTCTCCTCCGGGACAGGGGAGAGTGGCTACACCTTC.

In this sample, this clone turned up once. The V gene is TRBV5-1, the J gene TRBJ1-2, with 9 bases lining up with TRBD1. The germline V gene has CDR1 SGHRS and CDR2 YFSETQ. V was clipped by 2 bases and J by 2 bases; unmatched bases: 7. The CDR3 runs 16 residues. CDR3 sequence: CASSFTTGGKNYGYTF. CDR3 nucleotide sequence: TGCGCCAGCAGCTTTACAACAGGGGGCAAAAACTATGGCTACACCTTC.

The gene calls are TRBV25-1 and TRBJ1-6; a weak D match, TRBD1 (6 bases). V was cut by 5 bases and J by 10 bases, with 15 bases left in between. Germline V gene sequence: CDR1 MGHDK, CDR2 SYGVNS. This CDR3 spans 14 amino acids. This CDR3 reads CASSRDIPESPLHF. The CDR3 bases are TGTGCCAGCAGTAGGGACATTCCGGAATCACCCCTCCACTTT.

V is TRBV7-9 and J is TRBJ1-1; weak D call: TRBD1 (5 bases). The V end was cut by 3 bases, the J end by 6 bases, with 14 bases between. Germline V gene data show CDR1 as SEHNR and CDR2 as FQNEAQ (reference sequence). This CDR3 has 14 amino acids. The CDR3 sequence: CASSFQGGVAEAFF. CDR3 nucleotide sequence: TGTGCCAGCAGCTTCCAGGGCGGCGTAGCTGAAGCTTTCTTT.

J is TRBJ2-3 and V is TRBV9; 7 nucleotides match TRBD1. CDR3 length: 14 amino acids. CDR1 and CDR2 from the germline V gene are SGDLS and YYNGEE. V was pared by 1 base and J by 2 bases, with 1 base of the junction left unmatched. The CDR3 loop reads CASSVTGATDTQYF. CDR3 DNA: TGTGCCAGCAGCGTAACAGGGGCCACAGATACGCAGTATTTT.

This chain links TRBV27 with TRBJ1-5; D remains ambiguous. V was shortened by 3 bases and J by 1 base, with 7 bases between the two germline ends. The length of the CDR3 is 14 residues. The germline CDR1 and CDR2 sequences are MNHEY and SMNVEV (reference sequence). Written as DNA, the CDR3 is TGTGCCAGCAGTTTTCACGGGAGCAATCAGCCCCAGCATTTT. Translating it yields CASSFHGSNQPQHF.

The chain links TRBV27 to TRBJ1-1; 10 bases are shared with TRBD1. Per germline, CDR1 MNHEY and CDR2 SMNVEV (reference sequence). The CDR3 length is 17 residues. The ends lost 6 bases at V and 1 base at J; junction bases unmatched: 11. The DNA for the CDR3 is TGTGCCAGCAGACTACCCGGACAGGGGGTTCGGAACACTGAAGCTTTCTTT. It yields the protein CASRLPGQGVRNTEAFF.

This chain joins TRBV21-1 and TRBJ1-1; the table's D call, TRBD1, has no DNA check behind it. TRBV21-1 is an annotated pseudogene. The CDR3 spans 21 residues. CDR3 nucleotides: TGTGCCAGCAGCAAAGGGAATGAGACAGGGGATGAGCCTTTCCTGAACACTGAAGCTTTCTTT. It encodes CASSKGNETGDEPFLNTEAFF.

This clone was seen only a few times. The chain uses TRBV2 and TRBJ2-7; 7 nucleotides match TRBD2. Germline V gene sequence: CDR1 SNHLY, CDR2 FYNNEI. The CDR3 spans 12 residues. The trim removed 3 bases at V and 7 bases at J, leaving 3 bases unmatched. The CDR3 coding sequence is TGTGCCAGCAGTGATCCACTAGCGGAGCAGTACTTC. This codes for CASSDPLAEQYF.

CDR3 DNA sequence: TGTGCCAGCAGTCTCCAGGGGGTGACAACTAATGAAAAACTGTTTTTT. It yields the protein CASSLQGVTTNEKLFF. The J gene is TRBJ1-4, the V gene TRBV27; 7 nucleotides align to TRBD1. Germline loops: CDR1 MNHEY, CDR2 SMNVEV (reference sequence). V was pared by 5 bases and J by 0 bases, with 6 bases of the junction left unmatched. The CDR3 spans 16 residues.

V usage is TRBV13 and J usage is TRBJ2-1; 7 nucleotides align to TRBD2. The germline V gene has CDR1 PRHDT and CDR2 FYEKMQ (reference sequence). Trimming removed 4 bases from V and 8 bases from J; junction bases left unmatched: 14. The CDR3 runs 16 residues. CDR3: CASSSAHRGRGDEQFF. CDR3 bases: TGTGCCAGCAGCTCGGCGCATCGGGGCCGGGGGGATGAGCAGTTCTTC. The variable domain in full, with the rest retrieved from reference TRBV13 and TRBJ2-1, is AAGVIQSPRHLIKEKRETATLKCYPIPRHDTVYWYQQGPGQDPQFLISFYEKMQSDKGSIPDRFSAQQFSDYHSELNMSSLELGDSALYFCASSSAHRGRGDEQFFGPGTRLTVL.

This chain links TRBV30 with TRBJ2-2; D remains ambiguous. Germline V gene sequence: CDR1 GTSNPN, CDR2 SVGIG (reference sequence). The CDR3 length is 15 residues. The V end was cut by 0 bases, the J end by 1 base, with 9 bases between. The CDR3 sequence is CAWSVETRNTGELFF. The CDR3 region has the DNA TGTGCCTGGAGTGTCGAGACAAGGAACACCGGGGAGCTGTTTTTT.

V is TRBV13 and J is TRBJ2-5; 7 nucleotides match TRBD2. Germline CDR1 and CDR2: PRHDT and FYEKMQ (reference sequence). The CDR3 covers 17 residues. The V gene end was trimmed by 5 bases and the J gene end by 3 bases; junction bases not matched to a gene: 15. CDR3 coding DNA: TGTGCCAGCAGCCTTGGGCTAGCGGAGGTTGGAGAAGAGACCCAGTACTTC. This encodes CASSLGLAEVGEETQYF. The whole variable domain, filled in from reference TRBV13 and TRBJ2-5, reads AAGVIQSPRHLIKEKRETATLKCYPIPRHDTVYWYQQGPGQDPQFLISFYEKMQSDKGSIPDRFSAQQFSDYHSELNMSSLELGDSALYFCASSLGLAEVGEETQYFGPGTRLLVL.

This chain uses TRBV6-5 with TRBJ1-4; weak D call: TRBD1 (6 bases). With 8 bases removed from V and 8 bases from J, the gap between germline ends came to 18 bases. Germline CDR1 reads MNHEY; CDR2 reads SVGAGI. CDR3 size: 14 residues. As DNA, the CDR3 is TGTGCCAGCGGACAGAGGATGGTTGGAGAAAAACTGTTTTTT. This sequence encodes CASGQRMVGEKLFF.

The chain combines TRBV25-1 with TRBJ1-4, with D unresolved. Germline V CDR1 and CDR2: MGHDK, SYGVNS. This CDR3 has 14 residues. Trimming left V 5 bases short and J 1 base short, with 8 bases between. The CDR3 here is CASSSGKTNEKLFF. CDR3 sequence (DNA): TGTGCCAGCAGTTCCGGGAAAACTAATGAAAAACTGTTTTTT.

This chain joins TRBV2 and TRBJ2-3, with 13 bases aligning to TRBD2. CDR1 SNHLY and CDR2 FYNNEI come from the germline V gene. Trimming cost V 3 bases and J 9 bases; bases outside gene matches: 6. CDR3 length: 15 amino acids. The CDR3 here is CASSERLAGGGTQYF. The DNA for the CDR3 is TGTGCCAGCAGTGAGAGACTAGCGGGAGGAGGGACGCAGTATTTT.

CDR3 sequence: CASRGTSGRGNEQFF. In nucleotides, the CDR3 is TGTGCCAGCAGGGGAACTAGCGGGAGAGGGAATGAGCAGTTCTTC. The chain recombines TRBV6-5 with TRBJ2-1; 11 bases map to TRBD2. Germline lookup yields CDR1 MNHEY and CDR2 SVGAGI. V shed 6 bases, J shed 7 bases, and the junction held 8 bases outside the gene matches. The CDR3 has 15 amino acids.

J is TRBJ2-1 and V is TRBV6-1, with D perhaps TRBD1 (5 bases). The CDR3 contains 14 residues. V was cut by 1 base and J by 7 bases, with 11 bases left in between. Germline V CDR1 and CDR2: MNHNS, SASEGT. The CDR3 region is CASSEGAGYNEQFF. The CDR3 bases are TGTGCCAGCAGTGAAGGGGCAGGGTATAATGAGCAGTTCTTC.

Written as DNA, the CDR3 is TGTGCCAGTAGTCCCACTAGTGGCCCTTACAATGAGCAGTTCTTC. It specifies CASSPTSGPYNEQFF. The chain joins TRBV19 to TRBJ2-1; D is possibly TRBD2 (5 bases). This CDR3 is built from 15 residues. CDR1 and CDR2 (germline): LNHDA, SQIVND (reference sequence). Trimming removed 5 bases from V and 4 bases from J, with 15 bases in between.

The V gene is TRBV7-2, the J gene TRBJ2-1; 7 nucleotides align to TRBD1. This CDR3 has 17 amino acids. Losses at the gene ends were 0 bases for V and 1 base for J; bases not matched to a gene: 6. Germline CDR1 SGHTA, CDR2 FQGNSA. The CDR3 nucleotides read TGTGCCAGCAGCTTAGCCTCGGGACAGAATTCCTACAATGAGCAGTTCTTC. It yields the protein CASSLASGQNSYNEQFF.

The CDR3 loop reads CASSPGANTGELFF. The CDR3 coding sequence is TGTGCCAGTAGTCCGGGGGCGAACACCGGGGAGCTGTTTTTT. The gene calls are TRBV28 and TRBJ2-2; D is perhaps TRBD2 (6 bases). Germline V gene data show CDR1 as MDHEN and CDR2 as SYDVKM. The CDR3 consists of 14 residues. V lost 9 bases, J lost 0 bases, and 11 bases lay in between.